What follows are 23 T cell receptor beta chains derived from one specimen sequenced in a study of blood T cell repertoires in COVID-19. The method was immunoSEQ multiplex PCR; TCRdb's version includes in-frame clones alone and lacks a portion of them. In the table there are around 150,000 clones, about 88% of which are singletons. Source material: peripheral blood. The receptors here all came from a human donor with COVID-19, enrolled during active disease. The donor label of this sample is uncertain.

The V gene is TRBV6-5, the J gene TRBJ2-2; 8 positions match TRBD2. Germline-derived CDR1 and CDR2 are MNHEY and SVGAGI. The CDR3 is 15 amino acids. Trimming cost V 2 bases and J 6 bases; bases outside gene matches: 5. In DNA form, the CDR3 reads TGTGCCAGCAGTTACGACGGGGGGGACCCCGGGGAGCTGTTTTTT. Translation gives CASSYDGGDPGELFF.

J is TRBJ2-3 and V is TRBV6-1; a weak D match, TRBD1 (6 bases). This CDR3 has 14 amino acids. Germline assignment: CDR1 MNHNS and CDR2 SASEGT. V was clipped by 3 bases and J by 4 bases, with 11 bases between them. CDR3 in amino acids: CASSDDRQSDTQYF. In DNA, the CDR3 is TGTGCCAGCAGTGATGACAGGCAATCAGATACGCAGTATTTT.

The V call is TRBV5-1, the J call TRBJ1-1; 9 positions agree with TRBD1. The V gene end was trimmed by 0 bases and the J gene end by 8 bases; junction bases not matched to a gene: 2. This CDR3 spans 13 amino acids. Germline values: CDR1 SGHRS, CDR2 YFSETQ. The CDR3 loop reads CASSLGDRAEAFF. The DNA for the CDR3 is TGCGCCAGCAGCTTGGGGGACAGGGCCGAAGCTTTCTTT.

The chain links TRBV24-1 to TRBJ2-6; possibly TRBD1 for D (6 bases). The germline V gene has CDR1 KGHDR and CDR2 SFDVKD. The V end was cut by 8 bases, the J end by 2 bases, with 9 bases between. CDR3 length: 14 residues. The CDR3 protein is CATNAGAGANVLTF. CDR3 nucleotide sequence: TGTGCCACCAATGCAGGGGCTGGGGCCAACGTCCTGACTTTC.

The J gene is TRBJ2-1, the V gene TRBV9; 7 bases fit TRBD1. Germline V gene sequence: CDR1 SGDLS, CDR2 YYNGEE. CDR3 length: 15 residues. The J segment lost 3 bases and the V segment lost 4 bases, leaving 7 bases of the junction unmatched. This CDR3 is CASSSGGQSYNEQFF. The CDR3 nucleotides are TGTGCCAGCAGCTCTGGGGGACAGAGCTACAATGAGCAGTTCTTC.

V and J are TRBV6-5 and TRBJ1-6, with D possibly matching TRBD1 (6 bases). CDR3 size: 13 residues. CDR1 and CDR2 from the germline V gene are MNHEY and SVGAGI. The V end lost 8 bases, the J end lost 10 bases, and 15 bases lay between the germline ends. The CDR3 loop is CASQRTEGSPLHF. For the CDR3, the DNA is TGTGCCAGCCAGAGGACAGAGGGCTCACCCCTCCACTTT.

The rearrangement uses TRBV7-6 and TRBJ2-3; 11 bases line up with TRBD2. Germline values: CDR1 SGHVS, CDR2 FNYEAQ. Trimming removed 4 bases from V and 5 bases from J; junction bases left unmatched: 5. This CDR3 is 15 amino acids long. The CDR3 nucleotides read TGTGCCAGCAGCTATAGCGGGGGGGCCGGAGATACGCAGTATTTT. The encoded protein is CASSYSGGAGDTQYF.

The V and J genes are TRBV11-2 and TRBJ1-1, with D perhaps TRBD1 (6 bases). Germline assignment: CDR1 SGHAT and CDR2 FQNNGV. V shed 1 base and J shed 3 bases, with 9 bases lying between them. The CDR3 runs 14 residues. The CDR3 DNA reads TGTGCCAGCAGCTTAGTTTACAGGGACACTGAAGCTTTCTTT. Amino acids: CASSLVYRDTEAFF.

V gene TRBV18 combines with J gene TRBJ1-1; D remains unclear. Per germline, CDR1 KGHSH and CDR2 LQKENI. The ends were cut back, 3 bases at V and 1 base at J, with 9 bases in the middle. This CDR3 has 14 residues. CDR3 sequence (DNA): TGTGCCAGCTCACCTCGGCCAGGGAACACTGAAGCTTTCTTT. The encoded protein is CASSPRPGNTEAFF.

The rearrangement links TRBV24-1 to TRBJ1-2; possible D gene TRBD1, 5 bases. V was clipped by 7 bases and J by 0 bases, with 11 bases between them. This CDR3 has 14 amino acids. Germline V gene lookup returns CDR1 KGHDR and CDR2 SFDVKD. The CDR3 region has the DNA TGTGCCACCAGCCCAGGGCCTCCTAACTATGGCTACACCTTC. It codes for CATSPGPPNYGYTF.

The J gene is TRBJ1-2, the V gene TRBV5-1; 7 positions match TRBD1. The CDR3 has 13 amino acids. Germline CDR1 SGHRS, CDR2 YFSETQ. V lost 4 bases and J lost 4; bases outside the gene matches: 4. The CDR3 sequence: CASSPGQSYGYTF. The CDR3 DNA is TGCGCCAGCAGCCCGGGACAGAGCTATGGCTACACCTTC.

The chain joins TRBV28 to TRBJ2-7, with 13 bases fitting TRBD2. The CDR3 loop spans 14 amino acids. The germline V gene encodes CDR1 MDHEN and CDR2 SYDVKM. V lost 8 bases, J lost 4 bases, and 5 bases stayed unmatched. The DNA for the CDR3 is TGTGCCAGCCGGACTAGCGGGGGTTCTTACGAGCAGTACTTC. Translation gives CASRTSGGSYEQYF.

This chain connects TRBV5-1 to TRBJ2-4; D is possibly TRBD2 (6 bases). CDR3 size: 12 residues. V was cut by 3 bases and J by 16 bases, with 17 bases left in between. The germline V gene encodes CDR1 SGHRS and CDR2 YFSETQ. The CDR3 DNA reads TGCGCCAGCAGCTCGGGGGACGGAGTGCGATACTTC. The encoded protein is CASSSGDGVRYF.

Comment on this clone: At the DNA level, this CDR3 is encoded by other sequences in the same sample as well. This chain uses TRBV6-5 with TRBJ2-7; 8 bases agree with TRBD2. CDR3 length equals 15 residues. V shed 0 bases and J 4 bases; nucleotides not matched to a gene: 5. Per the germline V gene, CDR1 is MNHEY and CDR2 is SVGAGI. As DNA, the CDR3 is TGTGCCAGCAGTTACTCAACCGGGACTAGTTACGAGCAGTACTTC. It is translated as CASSYSTGTSYEQYF.

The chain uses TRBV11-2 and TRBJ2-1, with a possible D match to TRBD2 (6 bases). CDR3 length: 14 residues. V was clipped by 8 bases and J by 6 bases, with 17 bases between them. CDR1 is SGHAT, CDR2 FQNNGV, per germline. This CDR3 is CASGPHPGGNEQFF. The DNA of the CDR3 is TGTGCCAGCGGTCCCCACCCCGGGGGCAATGAGCAGTTCTTC.

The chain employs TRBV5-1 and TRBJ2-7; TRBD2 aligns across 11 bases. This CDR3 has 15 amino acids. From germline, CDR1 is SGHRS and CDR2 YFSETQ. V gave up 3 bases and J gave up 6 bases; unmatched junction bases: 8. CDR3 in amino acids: CASSSGTSGLTEQYF. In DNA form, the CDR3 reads TGCGCCAGCAGCTCAGGGACTAGCGGCCTCACCGAGCAGTACTTC.

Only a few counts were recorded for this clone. The CDR3 nucleotides read TGCAGCGTGGCTCCCGGGAGGCGGGAGGTGAACACTGAAGCTTTCTTT. Protein product: CSVAPGRREVNTEAFF. The V and J genes are TRBV29-1 and TRBJ1-1; D unresolved. Germline V gives CDR1 SQVTM, CDR2 ANQGSEA. Deletions cut 6 bases from V and 0 bases from J, with 20 bases between. CDR3 length equals 16 residues. Full variable domain (missing parts from reference TRBV29-1 and TRBJ1-1): SAVISQKPSRDICQRGTSLTIQCQVDSQVTMMFWYRQQPGQSLTLIATANQGSEATYESGFVIDKFPISRPNLTFSTLTVSNMSPEDSSIYLCSVAPGRREVNTEAFFGQGTRLTVV.

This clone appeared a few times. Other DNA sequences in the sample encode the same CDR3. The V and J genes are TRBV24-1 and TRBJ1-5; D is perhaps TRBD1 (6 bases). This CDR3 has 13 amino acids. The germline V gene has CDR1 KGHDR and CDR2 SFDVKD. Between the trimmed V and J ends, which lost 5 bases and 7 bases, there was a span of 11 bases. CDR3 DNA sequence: TGTGCCACCAGTGTGGGCGGGGGCCAGCCCCAGCATTTT. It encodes CATSVGGGQPQHF.

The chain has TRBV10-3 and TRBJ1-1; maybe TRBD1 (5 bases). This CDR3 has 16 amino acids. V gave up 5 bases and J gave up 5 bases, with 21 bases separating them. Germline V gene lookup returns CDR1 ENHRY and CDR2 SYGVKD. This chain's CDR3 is CAISWDITQDRTEAFF. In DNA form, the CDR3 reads TGTGCCATCAGTTGGGATATAACACAGGATAGGACTGAAGCTTTCTTT.

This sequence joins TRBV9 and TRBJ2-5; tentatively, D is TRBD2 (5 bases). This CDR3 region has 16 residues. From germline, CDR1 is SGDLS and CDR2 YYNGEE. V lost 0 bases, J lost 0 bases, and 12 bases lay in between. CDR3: CASSVDNGENQETQYF. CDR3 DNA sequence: TGTGCCAGCAGCGTAGATAACGGGGAAAACCAAGAGACCCAGTACTTC.

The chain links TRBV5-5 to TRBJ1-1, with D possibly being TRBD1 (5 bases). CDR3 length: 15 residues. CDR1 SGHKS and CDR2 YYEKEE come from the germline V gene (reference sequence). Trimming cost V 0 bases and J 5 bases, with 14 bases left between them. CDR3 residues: CASSLAPVRGTEAFF. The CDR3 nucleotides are TGTGCCAGCAGCTTGGCCCCCGTCCGGGGGACTGAAGCTTTCTTT.

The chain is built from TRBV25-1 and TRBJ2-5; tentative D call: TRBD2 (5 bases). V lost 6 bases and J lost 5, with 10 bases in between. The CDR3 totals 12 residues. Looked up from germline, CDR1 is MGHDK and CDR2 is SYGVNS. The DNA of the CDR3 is TGTGCCAGCAGAGGGAGTCGGGAGACCCAGTACTTC. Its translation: CASRGSRETQYF.

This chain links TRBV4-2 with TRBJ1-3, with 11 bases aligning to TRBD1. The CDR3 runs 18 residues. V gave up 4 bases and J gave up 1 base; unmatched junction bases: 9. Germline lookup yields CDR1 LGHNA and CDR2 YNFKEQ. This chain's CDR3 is CASSPPPGTGGSGNTIYF. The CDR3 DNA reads TGTGCCAGCAGCCCACCACCCGGGACAGGGGGATCTGGAAACACCATATATTTT.